The 27 T cell receptor beta chains presented below share a single source sample, sequenced in a study of T cells after yellow fever vaccination. TCRdb processed the 5' RACE reads anew with MiXCR; each CDR3 protein has one entry. The sample contains about 240,000 distinct CDR3 sequences, roughly 7.2% of which appear only once. The source material was CD4+ T cells sorted from PBMCs, sampled 15 days after the yellow fever booster vaccination. These receptor sequences come from a man under 40 who received the YFV17D yellow fever vaccine.

The chain carries TRBV19 and TRBJ2-6; D tentatively reads TRBD1 or TRBD2 (5 bases each). CDR3 length: 15 residues. The V end lost 5 bases, the J end lost 4 bases, and 12 bases lay between the germline ends. Germline CDR1 LNHDA, CDR2 SQIVND (reference sequence). This chain's CDR3 is CASSAPGHGANVLTF. In DNA form, the CDR3 reads TGTGCCAGTAGTGCGCCGGGGCACGGGGCCAACGTCCTGACTTTC.

The table lists this clonotype with many counts. V is TRBV7-2 and J is TRBJ2-1, with D perhaps TRBD2 (6 bases). The CDR3 covers 11 residues. V was shortened by 6 bases and J by 9 bases, with 9 bases between the two germline ends. Per the germline V gene, CDR1 is SGHTA and CDR2 is FQGNSA. CDR3 coding DNA: TGTGCCAGCAGGGGAGGACTTGAGCAGTTCTTC. This sequence encodes CASRGGLEQFF.

The V and J genes are TRBV18 and TRBJ2-5; D perhaps matches TRBD1 (5 bases). Looked up from germline, CDR1 is KGHSH and CDR2 is LQKENI. The CDR3 has 14 amino acids. V was pared by 3 bases and J by 5 bases, with 13 bases between. The CDR3 here is CASSPDTFRETQYF. The CDR3 nucleotides read TGTGCCAGCTCACCGGACACATTTAGGGAGACCCAGTACTTC.

This clonotype has more than one count but fewer than ten. The chain is built from TRBV24-1 and TRBJ2-1; no definite D call. Germline CDR1 is KGHDR and CDR2 is SFDVKD. The CDR3 runs to 14 residues. Trimming stripped 4 bases from V and 6 bases from J, with 12 bases between. DNA for the CDR3: TGTGCCACCAGTGACCCGATTGCGGCCAATGAGCAGTTCTTC. This translates into CATSDPIAANEQFF.

In its sample, this clonotype was seen a few times. This chain connects TRBV29-1 to TRBJ2-6, with 7 positions matching TRBD1. Germline V gene lookup returns CDR1 SQVTM and CDR2 ANQGSEA. V lost 6 bases and J lost 2; bases outside the gene matches: 4. The CDR3 loop spans 14 amino acids. The CDR3, as DNA: TGCAGCGTGTACGACAGGGCTGGGGCCAACGTCCTGACTTTC. Its protein product is CSVYDRAGANVLTF.

Of note for this clonotype: Compared with germline, one end of the junction differs, possibly owing to a read error. The V and J genes are TRBV5-1 and TRBJ1-4; 9 nucleotides match TRBD1. Looked up from germline, CDR1 is SGHRS and CDR2 is YFSETQ. The CDR3 extends over 16 amino acids. CDR3 DNA sequence: TGCGCCAGAAGCTTGGGAGGGACAGGGCGGAATGAAAAACTGTTTTTT. Amino acid sequence: CARSLGGTGRNEKLFF. Full variable domain (remainder filled in from reference TRBV5-1 and TRBJ1-4): KAGVTQTPRYLIKTRGQQVTLSCSPISGHRSVSWYQQTPGQGLQFLFEYFSETQRNKGNFPGRFSGRQFSNSRSEMNVSTLELGDSALYLCARSLGGTGRNEKLFFGSGTQLSVL.

Many counts were recorded for this clonotype. The CDR3 sequence is CASSRQGTKRYEQYF. In nucleotides, the CDR3 is TGTGCCAGCAGCCGTCAGGGGACTAAGCGCTACGAGCAGTACTTC. The rearrangement uses TRBV6-5 and TRBJ2-7, with D maybe TRBD2 (7 bases). The CDR3 consists of 15 residues. Deletions cut 6 bases from V and 3 bases from J, with 18 bases between. CDR1 MNHEY and CDR2 SVGAGI come from the germline V gene.

The chain uses TRBV19 and TRBJ1-3; 9 bases are shared with TRBD1. Losses at the gene ends were 5 bases for V and 0 bases for J; bases not matched to a gene: 11. Germline CDR1 is LNHDA and CDR2 is SQIVND (reference sequence). The CDR3 contains 18 residues. The CDR3 sequence is CASSFGTGRPPSGNTIYF. The CDR3 DNA is TGTGCCAGTAGTTTCGGGACAGGGCGCCCGCCCTCTGGAAACACCATATATTTT.

In this sample, this clonotype turned up a few times. This chain uses TRBV20-1 with TRBJ2-5; weak D call: TRBD2 (5 bases). Between the trimmed V and J ends, which lost 2 bases and 2 bases, there was a span of 6 bases. Germline V lookup: CDR1 DFQATT, CDR2 SNEGSKA (reference sequence). CDR3 length: 12 residues. The CDR3 nucleotides are TGCAGTGCTAGAAAGCGGCAAGAGACCCAGTACTTC. Residues: CSARKRQETQYF.

This clonotype was seen more than once but under ten times. The chain employs TRBV18 and TRBJ2-7, with D unresolved. Between the trimmed V and J ends, which lost 3 bases and 4 bases, there was a span of 10 bases. Germline V CDR1 and CDR2: KGHSH, LQKENI. The CDR3 contains 13 residues. CDR3 sequence: CASSPGAQYEQYF. CDR3 nucleotide sequence: TGTGCCAGCTCACCGGGTGCGCAATACGAGCAGTACTTC.

The chain has TRBV12-3 or TRBV12-4 and TRBJ2-1, with D tentatively TRBD1 or TRBD2 (5 bases each). This CDR3 has 12 amino acids. V was trimmed by 5 bases and J by 10 bases, leaving 12 bases between them. The CDR3 nucleotides read TGTGCCAGCAGTCGCCGGGACCTAGAGCAGTTCTTC. Encoded protein: CASSRRDLEQFF.

This clonotype was counted ten times or more. The genes are TRBV18 and TRBJ1-2; D might be TRBD1 (6 bases). Germline V gives CDR1 KGHSH, CDR2 LQKENI. The CDR3 extends over 15 amino acids. Trimming shortened V by 0 bases and J by 4 bases, and 12 bases separated the two germline ends. Here the CDR3 reads CASSPPAAGAYGYTF. The CDR3 DNA sequence: TGTGCCAGCTCACCACCGGCCGCAGGGGCCTATGGCTACACCTTC.

This clonotype was recorded at least ten times. This chain connects TRBV11-2 to TRBJ1-1, with D tentatively TRBD1 (5 bases). Germline loops: CDR1 SGHAT, CDR2 FQNNGV. Trimming took off 5 bases at V and 0 bases at J, with 22 bases between the two ends. The CDR3 runs 18 residues. The CDR3 spells CASSQGWGLGGLNTEAFF. CDR3 DNA sequence: TGTGCCAGCAGCCAGGGTTGGGGTTTAGGCGGTCTGAACACTGAAGCTTTCTTT.

The table lists this clonotype with a few counts. The chain has TRBV7-3 and TRBJ2-6; no clear D. The CDR3 length is 14 residues. Germline-derived CDR1 and CDR2 are SGHTA and FQGTGA. Trimming removed 1 base at V and 1 base at J, with 2 bases between. The CDR3 nucleotides read TGTGCCAGCAGCTTAAATTCTGGGGCCAACGTCCTGACTTTC. Protein sequence: CASSLNSGANVLTF.

This clonotype was recorded many times. This chain joins TRBV7-2 and TRBJ1-2, with D maybe TRBD1 (5 bases). The CDR3 totals 13 residues. Germline V gives CDR1 SGHTA, CDR2 FQGNSA. Trimming left V 1 base short and J 7 bases short, with 10 bases between. CDR3 coding DNA: TGTGCCAGCAGCTTAGGGGGCGGGGCTGGCTACACCTTC. Translation gives CASSLGGGAGYTF. Looking up the rest from reference TRBV7-2 and TRBJ1-2 gives the full variable domain: GAGVSQSPSNKVTEKGKDVELRCDPISGHTALYWYRQSLGQGLEFLIYFQGNSAPDKSGLPSDRFSAERTGGSVSTLTIQRTQQEDSAVYLCASSLGGGAGYTFGSGTRLTVV.

The chain recombines TRBV9 with TRBJ2-3; D is possibly TRBD2 (5 bases). Per the germline V gene, CDR1 is SGDLS and CDR2 is YYNGEE. Trimming pared 0 bases from V and 3 bases from J, leaving 11 bases between. CDR3 length equals 15 residues. CDR3 DNA: TGTGCCAGCAGCGTAGTGGGAGTAGTGACAGATACGCAGTATTTT. It encodes CASSVVGVVTDTQYF.

This clonotype was detected ten times or more. The chain recombines TRBV15 with TRBJ2-7; D is ambiguous. CDR3 length: 14 amino acids. V was pared by 0 bases and J by 4 bases, with 10 bases between. Germline loops: CDR1 LNHNV, CDR2 YYDKDF (reference sequence). CDR3 region: CATSRDTNIYEQYF. The CDR3 DNA is TGTGCCACCAGCAGAGATACGAACATTTACGAGCAGTACTTC.

V is TRBV10-3 and J is TRBJ2-3; D might be TRBD2 (6 bases). Trimming shortened V by 8 bases and J by 0 bases, and 12 bases separated the two germline ends. CDR1 and CDR2 from the germline V gene are ENHRY and SYGVKD. The CDR3 runs 14 residues. CDR3 protein: CAIARGSSTDTQYF. CDR3 DNA: TGTGCCATCGCGCGGGGCTCTAGCACAGATACGCAGTATTTT.

The chain links TRBV4-3 to TRBJ2-3; the D is unclear. Looked up from germline, CDR1 is LGHNA and CDR2 is YSLEER. V was trimmed by 0 bases and J by 6 bases, leaving 10 bases between them. CDR3 size: 14 residues. DNA for the CDR3: TGCGCCAGCAGCCAAGAACCTTGGTCCGATACGCAGTATTTT. Its protein is CASSQEPWSDTQYF.

This clonotype was observed many times. The V and J genes are TRBV29-1 and TRBJ1-2; no clear D. Germline V gene lookup returns CDR1 SQVTM and CDR2 ANQGSEA. Trimming shortened V by 1 base and J by 4 bases, and 10 bases separated the two germline ends. The CDR3 runs 13 residues. The CDR3 here is CSVEVPRAYGYTF. Written as DNA, the CDR3 is TGCAGCGTTGAAGTACCAAGGGCCTATGGCTACACCTTC.

This clonotype was seen repeatedly, ten times or more. This rearrangement joins TRBV3-1 to TRBJ2-7, with D possibly matching TRBD1 (6 bases). The CDR3 is 15 amino acids. The ends were cut back, 0 bases at V and 3 bases at J, with 12 bases in the middle. Germline V gives CDR1 LGHDT, CDR2 YNNKEL (reference sequence). CDR3 protein: CASSQDIGGLYEQYF. CDR3 sequence (DNA): TGTGCCAGCAGCCAAGATATAGGGGGTCTCTACGAGCAGTACTTC.

This clonotype was seen a few times. This chain links TRBV9 with TRBJ2-7; tentative D call: TRBD1 (6 bases). Trimming shortened V by 2 bases and J by 0 bases, and 9 bases separated the two germline ends. This CDR3 contains 14 residues. CDR1 SGDLS and CDR2 YYNGEE come from the germline V gene. CDR3 region: CASSVDRNSYEQYF. Here the CDR3 DNA reads TGTGCCAGCAGCGTGGACAGAAACTCCTACGAGCAGTACTTC.

Many counts were recorded for this clonotype. The chain joins TRBV20-1 to TRBJ2-3; no definite D call. V was trimmed by 5 bases and J by 4 bases, leaving 4 bases between them. Germline CDR1 reads DFQATT; CDR2 reads SNEGSKA (reference sequence). The CDR3 has 10 residues. CDR3 sequence reads: CSAGADTQYF. As DNA, the CDR3 is TGCAGTGCTGGGGCAGATACGCAGTATTTT.

Only a few counts were recorded for this clonotype. The CDR3 nucleotides read TGCAGTGCCCAATACGGTCAAAACACCGGGGAGCTGTTTTTT. This codes for CSAQYGQNTGELFF. J is TRBJ2-2 and V is TRBV20-1, with unresolved D. Germline lookup yields CDR1 DFQATT and CDR2 SNEGSKA (reference sequence). Trimming shortened V by 6 bases and J by 2 bases, and 13 bases separated the two germline ends. The CDR3 is made up of 14 amino acids.

This clonotype was recorded many times. This chain joins TRBV29-1 and TRBJ1-4, with a tentative D call TRBD1 (6 bases). Looked up from germline, CDR1 is SQVTM and CDR2 is ANQGSEA. CDR3 size: 12 residues. V was shortened by 6 bases and J by 5 bases, with 10 bases between the two germline ends. The CDR3 DNA is TGCAGCGTCTGGGACACAAATGAAAAACTGTTTTTT. Translation gives CSVWDTNEKLFF. The full variable domain, its missing parts supplied by reference TRBV29-1 and TRBJ1-4, is SAVISQKPSRDICQRGTSLTIQCQVDSQVTMMFWYRQQPGQSLTLIATANQGSEATYESGFVIDKFPISRPNLTFSTLTVSNMSPEDSSIYLCSVWDTNEKLFFGSGTQLSVL.

This chain uses TRBV5-1 with TRBJ2-3; a possible D gene is TRBD1 (6 bases). V shed 0 bases and J shed 10 bases, with 18 bases lying between them. CDR1 is SGHRS and CDR2 is YFSETQ in the germline V gene. The CDR3 has 15 residues. CDR3 nucleotide sequence: TGCGCCAGCAGCTTGGACAGGTGGGGTGAGGGGGCGCAGTATTTT. It is translated as CASSLDRWGEGAQYF.

The chain recombines TRBV6-5 with TRBJ2-1; TRBD1 matches at 7 bases. Germline CDR1 MNHEY, CDR2 SVGAGI. Germline trimming cut 0 bases from V and 7 bases from J; bases unmatched to any gene: 3. This CDR3 spans 14 amino acids. The CDR3 nucleotides are TGTGCCAGCAGTTACTCGACCAGGGGGAATGAGCAGTTCTTC. Translation: CASSYSTRGNEQFF.